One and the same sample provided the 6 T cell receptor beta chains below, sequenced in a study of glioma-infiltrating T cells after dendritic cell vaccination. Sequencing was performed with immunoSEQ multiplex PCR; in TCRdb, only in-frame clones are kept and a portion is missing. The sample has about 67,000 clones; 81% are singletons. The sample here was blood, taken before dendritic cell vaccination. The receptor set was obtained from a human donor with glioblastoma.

For the CDR3, the DNA is TGTGCCAGCAGCCCCGACAGGTCCGGGTCCACAGGCACTGAAGCTTTCTTT. It encodes CASSPDRSGSTGTEAFF. The chain uses TRBV5-4 and TRBJ1-1; D perhaps matches TRBD1 (6 bases). Deletions cut 4 bases from V and 4 bases from J, with 23 bases between. The CDR3 length is 17 residues. CDR1 is SGHNT, CDR2 YYREEE, per germline (reference sequence).

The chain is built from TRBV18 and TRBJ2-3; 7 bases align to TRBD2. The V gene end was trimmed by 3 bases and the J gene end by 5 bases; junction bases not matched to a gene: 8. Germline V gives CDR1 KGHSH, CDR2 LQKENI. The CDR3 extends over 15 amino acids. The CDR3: CASSPDREAKDTQYF. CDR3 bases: TGTGCCAGCTCACCGGACCGGGAGGCCAAAGATACGCAGTATTTT. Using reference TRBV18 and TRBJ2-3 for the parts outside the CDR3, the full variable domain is NAGVMQNPRHLVRRRGQEARLRCSPMKGHSHVYWYRQLPEEGLKFMVYLQKENIIDESGMPKERFSAEFPKEGPSILRIQQVVRGDSAAYFCASSPDREAKDTQYFGPGTRLTVL.

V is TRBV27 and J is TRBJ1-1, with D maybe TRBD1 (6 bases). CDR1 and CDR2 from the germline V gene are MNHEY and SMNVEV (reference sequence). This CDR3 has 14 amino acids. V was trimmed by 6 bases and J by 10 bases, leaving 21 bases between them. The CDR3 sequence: CASSRRGGGGGAFF. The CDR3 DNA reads TGTGCCAGCAGCCGCCGGGGTGGGGGCGGGGGAGCTTTCTTT.

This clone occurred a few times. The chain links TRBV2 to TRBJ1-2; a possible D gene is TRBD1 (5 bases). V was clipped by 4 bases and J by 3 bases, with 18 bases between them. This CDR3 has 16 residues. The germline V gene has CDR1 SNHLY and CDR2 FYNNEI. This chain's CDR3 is CASSVNQGVYDYGYTF. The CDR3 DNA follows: TGTGCCAGCAGTGTTAATCAAGGGGTTTATGACTATGGCTACACCTTC.

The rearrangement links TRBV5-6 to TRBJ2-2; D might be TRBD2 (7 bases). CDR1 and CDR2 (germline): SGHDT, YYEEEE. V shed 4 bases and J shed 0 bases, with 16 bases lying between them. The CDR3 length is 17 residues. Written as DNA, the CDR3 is TGTGCCAGCAGCACCCTTGGGGGGGGGCCGAACACCGGGGAGCTGTTTTTT. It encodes CASSTLGGGPNTGELFF.

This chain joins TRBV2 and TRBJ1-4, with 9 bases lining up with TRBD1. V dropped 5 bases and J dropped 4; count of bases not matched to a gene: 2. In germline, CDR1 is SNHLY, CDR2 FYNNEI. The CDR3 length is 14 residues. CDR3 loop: CASSRTGDNEKLFF. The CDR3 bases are TGTGCCAGCAGTCGGACAGGGGATAATGAAAAACTGTTTTTT.